The 28 T cell receptor beta chains below all came from one sample that was sequenced in a study of T-cell reconstitution after alpha-beta-depleted transplantation in children. This sample's TCRbeta library carried unique molecular identifier barcodes. TCRdb analysed the PCR reads with MiXCR anew, one entry per CDR3 protein. This table holds around 420,000 distinct CDR3 sequences, about 17% found once. The sequences come from PBMCs, mostly from graft donor cells, collected 360 days after TCRalphabeta/CD19-depleted stem cell transplant. These receptors all come from a boy under three years old who had a stem cell transplant for Wiskott-Aldrich syndrome, so the T cells may come from the graft donor.

The chain employs TRBV28 and TRBJ2-5, with D tentatively TRBD2 (5 bases). Trimming shortened V by 10 bases and J by 6 bases, and 15 bases separated the two germline ends. Looked up from germline, CDR1 is MDHEN and CDR2 is SYDVKM. The CDR3 runs to 12 residues. The CDR3 DNA follows: TGTGCCACCAACATTGTCGGGAAGACCCAGTACTTC. Its protein product is CATNIVGKTQYF.

The V and J genes are TRBV5-6 and TRBJ2-1; D is possibly TRBD2 (6 bases). Germline V CDR1 and CDR2: SGHDT, YYEEEE. V was cut by 4 bases and J by 3 bases, with 17 bases left in between. CDR3 size: 16 residues. CDR3 coding DNA: TGTGCCAGCAGCCCCCGCCGGGGGATTTTCTACAATGAGCAGTTCTTC. Protein sequence: CASSPRRGIFYNEQFF.

The chain employs TRBV7-8 and TRBJ2-3; D unclear. The CDR3 loop spans 14 amino acids. Trimming removed 5 bases from V and 2 bases from J, with 11 bases in between. Germline V gene data show CDR1 as SGHVS and CDR2 as FQNEAQ. The CDR3 nucleotides are TGTGCCAGCAGCCCTCGCCTCTTCACAGATACGCAGTATTTT. Translating gives CASSPRLFTDTQYF. Full variable domain (remainder filled in from reference TRBV7-8 and TRBJ2-3): GAGVSQSPRYKVAKRGQDVALRCDPISGHVSLFWYQQALGQGPEFLTYFQNEAQLDKSGLPSDRFFAERPEGSVSTLKIQRTQQEDSAVYLCASSPRLFTDTQYFGPGTRLTVL.

In its sample, this clonotype was seen a few times. The gene calls are TRBV10-2 and TRBJ1-6; no clear D. Germline CDR1 is WSHSY and CDR2 is SAAADI. The V gene lost 6 bases and the J gene lost 7 bases, with 13 bases spanning the gap. The CDR3 is made up of 14 amino acids. The CDR3 protein is CASRATVRNSPLHF. CDR3 DNA sequence: TGCGCCAGCAGGGCCACGGTGCGGAATTCACCCCTCCACTTT.

The rearrangement uses TRBV25-1 and TRBJ2-7, with 10 bases identical to TRBD1. Germline lookup yields CDR1 MGHDK and CDR2 SYGVNS. V lost 2 bases to trimming and J lost 4 bases; unmatched junction nucleotides: 8. The CDR3 length is 16 residues. The CDR3 nucleotides are TGTGCCAGCAGTGAACCACCGGGACAGGGGAAGTACGAGCAGTACTTC. This gives the protein CASSEPPGQGKYEQYF.

This clonotype was seen a few times. The genes are TRBV19 and TRBJ2-2; D is uncertain. With 1 base removed from V and 4 bases from J, the gap between germline ends came to 1 base. The CDR3 has 12 amino acids. Germline CDR1 reads LNHDA; CDR2 reads SQIVND (reference sequence). CDR3 DNA sequence: TGTGCCAGTAGTATAGCCACCGGGGAGCTGTTTTTT. Translation gives CASSIATGELFF. Supplemented by reference TRBV19 and TRBJ2-2, the full variable domain reads DGGITQSPKYLFRKEGQNVTLSCEQNLNHDAMYWYRQDPGQGLRLIYYSQIVNDFQKGDIAEGYSVSREKKESFPLTVTSAQKNPTAFYLCASSIATGELFFGEGSRLTVL.

The rearrangement uses TRBV20-1 and TRBJ2-1; 9 bases fit TRBD2. Germline V gene sequence: CDR1 DFQATT, CDR2 SNEGSKA (reference sequence). This CDR3 spans 15 amino acids. With V trimmed by 1 base and J by 2 bases, 3 bases remained unmatched. CDR3 region: CSARASGRTYNEQFF. Here the CDR3 DNA reads TGCAGTGCTAGAGCCAGCGGGAGGACCTACAATGAGCAGTTCTTC.

This rearrangement joins TRBV12-3 or TRBV12-4 to TRBJ2-7; TRBD2 matches 10 bases. The CDR3 covers 15 residues. The junction had 8 bases not matched to a gene; V was cut back by 7 bases and J by 2 bases. The CDR3 is CASKPSGGFTYEQYF. CDR3 in DNA: TGTGCCAGCAAACCTAGCGGGGGCTTCACCTACGAGCAGTACTTC.

This clonotype showed up just a few times. The rearrangement links TRBV3-1 to TRBJ2-1; 14 bases agree with TRBD2. The junction had 27 bases not matched to a gene; V was cut back by 4 bases and J by 10 bases. Germline V lookup: CDR1 LGHDT, CDR2 YNNKEL (reference sequence). This CDR3 has 22 residues. The chain's CDR3 is CASSPCGTGSGTSGSLRGEQFF. The CDR3 DNA is TGTGCCAGCAGCCCTTGCGGGACAGGTTCCGGGACTAGCGGGAGTCTACGAGGAGAGCAGTTCTTC.

This clonotype was counted a few times. The V call is TRBV20-1, the J call TRBJ2-1; 12 bases fit TRBD2. The CDR3 runs 17 residues. The junction had 13 bases not matched to a gene; V was cut back by 3 bases and J by 7 bases. Germline CDR1 reads DFQATT; CDR2 reads SNEGSKA (reference sequence). Here the CDR3 reads CSASKFLAGGPVNEQFF. The CDR3, as DNA: TGCAGTGCTAGCAAATTCCTAGCGGGAGGGCCTGTAAATGAGCAGTTCTTC.

This sequence joins TRBV24-1 and TRBJ2-7; 7 bases match TRBD1. The CDR3 consists of 15 residues. The germline gives CDR1 KGHDR, CDR2 SFDVKD. After removal of 4 bases from V and 4 bases from J, the junction contained 9 bases not matched to a gene. The DNA of the CDR3 is TGTGCCACCAGTGACCCCGGCAGGGGGAAGTACGAGCAGTACTTC. Protein product: CATSDPGRGKYEQYF.

The chain carries TRBV18 and TRBJ2-2, with D uncertain. The V gene lost 2 bases and the J gene lost 4 bases, with 5 bases spanning the gap. This CDR3 is built from 13 residues. CDR1 is KGHSH and CDR2 is LQKENI in the germline V gene. The CDR3 nucleotides read TGTGCCAGCTCACCAGGAATCACCGGGGAGCTGTTTTTT. Amino acids: CASSPGITGELFF. Full variable domain (rest looked up from reference TRBV18 and TRBJ2-2): NAGVMQNPRHLVRRRGQEARLRCSPMKGHSHVYWYRQLPEEGLKFMVYLQKENIIDESGMPKERFSAEFPKEGPSILRIQQVVRGDSAAYFCASSPGITGELFFGEGSRLTVL.

The table lists this clonotype with a few counts. The rearrangement joins TRBV5-1 to TRBJ2-1, with D possibly being TRBD2 (6 bases). CDR3 size: 16 residues. In germline, CDR1 is SGHRS, CDR2 YFSETQ. The V and J ends lost 1 base and 0 bases respectively, with 11 bases between them. The CDR3 is CASSLSGVSSYNEQFF. The CDR3 bases are TGCGCCAGCAGCTTGTCGGGGGTGAGCTCCTACAATGAGCAGTTCTTC.

This clonotype was seen many times. This rearrangement joins TRBV4-2 to TRBJ2-7, with 10 bases aligning to TRBD2. Germline CDR1 LGHNA, CDR2 YNFKEQ. The CDR3 is 17 amino acids. The J segment lost 2 bases and the V segment lost 3 bases, leaving 10 bases of the junction unmatched. This CDR3 reads CASSHDRSSGGAYEQYF. For the CDR3, the DNA is TGTGCCAGCAGCCACGATCGATCTAGCGGGGGAGCCTACGAGCAGTACTTC.

This clonotype was recorded a few times. The rearrangement uses TRBV29-1 and TRBJ2-7; 10 bases map to TRBD1. With 4 bases clipped from V and 2 bases from J, the junction kept 2 bases outside the gene matches. The CDR3 length is 13 residues. Germline CDR1 is SQVTM and CDR2 is ANQGSEA. The CDR3 loop reads CSVAGTGAYEQYF. CDR3 coding DNA: TGCAGCGTTGCTGGGACAGGGGCCTACGAGCAGTACTTC.

The chain couples TRBV5-1 to TRBJ2-2, with D hard to call. This CDR3 spans 12 amino acids. Trimming shortened V by 6 bases and J by 0 bases, and 3 bases separated the two germline ends. Germline loops: CDR1 SGHRS, CDR2 YFSETQ. As DNA, the CDR3 is TGCGCCAGCAAGACGAACACCGGGGAGCTGTTTTTT. The encoded protein is CASKTNTGELFF.

V usage is TRBV4-1 and J usage is TRBJ2-5; D remains unclear. The germline gives CDR1 MGHRA, CDR2 YSYEKL. V was pared by 1 base and J by 5 bases, with 8 bases between. The CDR3 spans 13 residues. DNA of the CDR3: TGCGCCAGCAGCCAAGTAATTAGTGAGACCCAGTACTTC. Amino acid sequence: CASSQVISETQYF.

In this sample, this clonotype turned up a few times. The chain links TRBV5-1 to TRBJ2-4, with D possibly TRBD2 on 5 matching bases. V lost 1 base to trimming and J lost 1 base, with 18 bases between them. The CDR3 contains 18 residues. The germline V gene encodes CDR1 SGHRS and CDR2 YFSETQ. The CDR3 reads CASSLIGNEVLAKNIQYF. DNA for the CDR3: TGCGCCAGCAGCTTGATCGGGAATGAGGTTTTGGCCAAAAACATTCAGTACTTC. The whole variable domain, remainder taken from reference TRBV5-1 and TRBJ2-4, is KAGVTQTPRYLIKTRGQQVTLSCSPISGHRSVSWYQQTPGQGLQFLFEYFSETQRNKGNFPGRFSGRQFSNSRSEMNVSTLELGDSALYLCASSLIGNEVLAKNIQYFGAGTRLSVL.

V and J are TRBV9 and TRBJ2-1, with TRBD1 identical over 9 bases. Trimming took 3 bases from V and 3 from J; bases not matched to a gene: 4. This CDR3 is built from 15 residues. Per the germline V gene, CDR1 is SGDLS and CDR2 is YYNGEE. Here the CDR3 reads CASSATGGGYNEQFF. CDR3 sequence (DNA): TGTGCCAGCAGCGCCACAGGGGGCGGCTACAATGAGCAGTTCTTC.

This clonotype has only a few counts. The gene calls are TRBV10-2 and TRBJ1-5, with D perhaps TRBD1 (5 bases). Germline V lookup: CDR1 WSHSY, CDR2 SAAADI. Trimming shortened V by 2 bases and J by 3 bases, and 8 bases separated the two germline ends. This CDR3 is built from 14 residues. The CDR3 is CASSERQLNQPQHF. The CDR3 DNA sequence: TGCGCCAGCAGTGAGAGACAGCTCAATCAGCCCCAGCATTTT.

This clonotype showed up just a few times. The chain recombines TRBV11-2 with TRBJ1-1; D is possibly TRBD1 (6 bases). The germline gives CDR1 SGHAT, CDR2 FQNNGV. CDR3 size: 14 residues. V lost 3 bases and J lost 1, with 9 bases in between. CDR3: CASSLDRSNTEAFF. Written as DNA, the CDR3 is TGTGCCAGCAGCTTGGACAGATCGAACACTGAAGCTTTCTTT.

This clonotype was seen more than once but under ten times. The V gene is TRBV29-1, the J gene TRBJ2-3; the match to TRBD1 covers 9 bases. Germline V CDR1 and CDR2: SQVTM, ANQGSEA. This CDR3 has 15 residues. With V trimmed by 7 bases and J by 2 bases, 10 bases remained unmatched. CDR3 coding DNA: TGCAGCGGGGGACAGGGCACGGGGTTCACAGATACGCAGTATTTT. Encoded protein: CSGGQGTGFTDTQYF.

This clonotype was counted only a few times. The chain recombines TRBV5-1 with TRBJ2-3, with D possibly being TRBD1 (5 bases). The V gene lost 1 base and the J gene lost 0 bases, with 18 bases spanning the gap. Germline CDR1 is SGHRS and CDR2 is YFSETQ. This CDR3 comprises 18 residues. The CDR3: CASSLYKGRVPSTDTQYF. The CDR3 coding sequence is TGCGCCAGCAGCTTGTATAAGGGCAGGGTCCCTAGCACAGATACGCAGTATTTT.

The rearrangement links TRBV25-1 to TRBJ1-1; maybe TRBD1 (5 bases). CDR1 and CDR2 from the germline V gene are MGHDK and SYGVNS. Trimming took 4 bases from V and 4 from J, leaving 7 bases between them. The CDR3 runs to 12 residues. The CDR3 DNA follows: TGTGCCAGCAGTGGGGGGTTCACTGAAGCTTTCTTT. Protein product: CASSGGFTEAFF.

This clonotype occurred a few times. The chain is built from TRBV7-9 and TRBJ2-5; D is tentatively TRBD1 or TRBD2 (5 bases each). The V end was cut by 5 bases, the J end by 4 bases, with 14 bases between. Germline loops: CDR1 SEHNR, CDR2 FQNEAQ (reference sequence). This CDR3 comprises 14 residues. CDR3 bases: TGTGCCAGCAGCCCCGAGGGGTGGCCAGAGACCCAGTACTTC. Protein product: CASSPEGWPETQYF.

The CDR3 DNA follows: TGCAGCGTTGACGCTGGAGTAGGTCAGCCCCAGCATTTT. It codes for CSVDAGVGQPQHF. The rearrangement uses TRBV29-1 and TRBJ1-5, with D uncertain. Trimming left V 3 bases short and J 6 bases short, with 12 bases between. This CDR3 spans 13 amino acids. The germline V gene encodes CDR1 SQVTM and CDR2 ANQGSEA. The variable domain in full, with the rest retrieved from reference TRBV29-1 and TRBJ1-5, is SAVISQKPSRDICQRGTSLTIQCQVDSQVTMMFWYRQQPGQSLTLIATANQGSEATYESGFVIDKFPISRPNLTFSTLTVSNMSPEDSSIYLCSVDAGVGQPQHFGDGTRLSIL.

The chain is built from TRBV24-1 and TRBJ2-3, with 8 nucleotides matching TRBD2. The CDR3 runs 16 residues. Looked up from germline, CDR1 is KGHDR and CDR2 is SFDVKD. The V gene end was trimmed by 4 bases and the J gene end by 4 bases; junction bases not matched to a gene: 9. In nucleotides, the CDR3 is TGTGCCACCAGTGACCCGGGACTAGAATCCCCAGATACGCAGTATTTT. Translating it yields CATSDPGLESPDTQYF.

This clonotype was seen only once. The V and J genes are TRBV20-1 and TRBJ1-5, with D maybe TRBD1 (6 bases). Deletions cut 5 bases from V and 5 bases from J, with 10 bases between. Germline V lookup: CDR1 DFQATT, CDR2 SNEGSKA (reference sequence). The CDR3 loop spans 12 amino acids. The CDR3 nucleotides read TGCAGTGCTCCCGCAGGGGATCAGCCCCAGCATTTT. The encoded protein is CSAPAGDQPQHF.